This entry lists 9 T cell receptor beta chains sequenced from one sample in a study of fetal regulatory T cell absence and autoimmunity. Profiling relied on immunoSEQ multiplex PCR, and the TCRdb table lists in-frame clones only, not all of them. The profile shows more than 85,000 clones, less than 80% of them singletons. What was sequenced was pancreas tissue. The source of these receptors is a male donor with IPEX syndrome.

The V gene is TRBV9, the J gene TRBJ1-3; 7 nucleotides line up with TRBD1. The CDR3 length is 15 residues. Germline loops: CDR1 SGDLS, CDR2 YYNGEE. V lost 0 bases to trimming and J lost 2 bases; unmatched junction nucleotides: 2. The CDR3 reads CASSVGTGAGNTIYF. The CDR3 DNA is TGTGCCAGCAGCGTAGGCACAGGGGCTGGAAACACCATATATTTT.

Here the CDR3 reads CASSPGLSRFGELFF. The CDR3, as DNA: TGTGCCAGCAGCCCGGGCCTCTCAAGGTTCGGGGAGCTGTTTTTT. V and J are TRBV14 and TRBJ2-2; D gene ambiguous. Trimming stripped 4 bases from V and 7 bases from J, with 16 bases between. This CDR3 has 15 residues. Germline V gives CDR1 SGHDN, CDR2 FVKESK.

J is TRBJ1-2 and V is TRBV4-3; D unclear. This CDR3 comprises 15 residues. V was cut by 1 base and J by 1 base, with 10 bases left in between. Germline CDR1 is LGHNA and CDR2 is YSLEER. CDR3 residues: CASSQGLLLNYGYTF. CDR3 nucleotide sequence: TGCGCCAGCAGCCAAGGTCTCCTGCTTAACTATGGCTACACCTTC.

This rearrangement joins TRBV5-1 to TRBJ2-2; 10 nucleotides line up with TRBD2. Per germline, CDR1 SGHRS and CDR2 YFSETQ. The CDR3 has 15 amino acids. After removal of 2 bases from V and 3 bases from J, the junction contained 1 base not matched to a gene. CDR3 in DNA: TGCGCCAGCAGCTTTCTAGCGGGAGACACCGGGGAGCTGTTTTTT. This codes for CASSFLAGDTGELFF. Using reference TRBV5-1 and TRBJ2-2 for the parts outside the CDR3, the full variable domain is KAGVTQTPRYLIKTRGQQVTLSCSPISGHRSVSWYQQTPGQGLQFLFEYFSETQRNKGNFPGRFSGRQFSNSRSEMNVSTLELGDSALYLCASSFLAGDTGELFFGEGSRLTVL.

The chain employs TRBV7-9 and TRBJ2-3, with D perhaps TRBD1 (6 bases). Trimming left V 5 bases short and J 2 bases short, with 14 bases between. Germline V gives CDR1 SEHNR, CDR2 FQNEAQ (reference sequence). CDR3 length: 15 amino acids. The CDR3 reads CASSGRGHITDTQYF. In nucleotides, the CDR3 is TGTGCCAGCAGCGGCAGGGGCCACATCACAGATACGCAGTATTTT.

The chain is built from TRBV9 and TRBJ2-5; 12 nucleotides align to TRBD1. This CDR3 comprises 16 residues. Trimming cost V 3 bases and J 2 bases; bases outside gene matches: 5. The V gene's germline CDR1 is SGDLS and CDR2 YYNGEE. The CDR3 protein is CASSGGTGGSQETQYF. CDR3 nucleotides: TGTGCCAGCAGCGGCGGGACAGGGGGCAGTCAAGAGACCCAGTACTTC.

This clone was seen only a few times. The chain uses TRBV9 and TRBJ2-2; possible D gene TRBD1, 7 bases. The CDR3 covers 16 residues. Trimming cost V 0 bases and J 7 bases, with 16 bases left between them. Germline CDR1 SGDLS, CDR2 YYNGEE. Here the CDR3 reads CASSVEGGGDGGELFF. CDR3 bases: TGTGCCAGCAGCGTAGAAGGAGGGGGCGACGGCGGGGAGCTGTTTTTT.

This clone occurred once. The CDR3 DNA reads as TGTGCCAGCAGCCGGGACAGCTCAACTAATGAAAAACTGTTTTTT. As protein: CASSRDSSTNEKLFF. The V and J genes are TRBV5-4 and TRBJ1-4; 7 bases are shared with TRBD1. The CDR3 loop spans 15 amino acids. CDR1 SGHNT and CDR2 YYREEE come from the germline V gene (reference sequence). Trimming at V came to 4 bases and at J to 0 bases, leaving 3 bases not matched to a gene.

This clone was counted between two and nine times. The chain employs TRBV11-2 and TRBJ2-5; D not resolved. The CDR3 extends over 12 amino acids. Germline loops: CDR1 SGHAT, CDR2 FQNNGV. V lost 0 bases, J lost 1 base, and 0 bases lay in between. CDR3 bases: TGTGCCAGCAGCTTAGACCAAGAGACCCAGTACTTC. This translates into CASSLDQETQYF.